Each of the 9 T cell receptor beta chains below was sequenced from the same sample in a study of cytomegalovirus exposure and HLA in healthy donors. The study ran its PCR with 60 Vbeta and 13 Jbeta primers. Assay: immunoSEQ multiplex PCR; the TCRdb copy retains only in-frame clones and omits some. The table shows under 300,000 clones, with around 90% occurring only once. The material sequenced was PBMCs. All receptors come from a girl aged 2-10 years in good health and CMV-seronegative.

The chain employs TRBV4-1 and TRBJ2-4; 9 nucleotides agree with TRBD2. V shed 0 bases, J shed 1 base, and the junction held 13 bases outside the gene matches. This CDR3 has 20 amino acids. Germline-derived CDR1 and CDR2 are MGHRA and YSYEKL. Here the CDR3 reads CASSQDDRAGGPPAKNIQYF. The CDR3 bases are TGCGCCAGCAGCCAAGATGATAGAGCGGGGGGCCCCCCGGCCAAAAACATTCAGTACTTC.

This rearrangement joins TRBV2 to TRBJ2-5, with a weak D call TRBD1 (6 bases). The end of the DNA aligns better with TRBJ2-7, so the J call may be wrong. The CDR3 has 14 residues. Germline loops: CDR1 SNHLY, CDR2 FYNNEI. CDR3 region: CASRAGTQIYEQYF. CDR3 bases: TGTGCCAGCAGGGCCGGGACACAAATCTACGAGCAGTACTTC.

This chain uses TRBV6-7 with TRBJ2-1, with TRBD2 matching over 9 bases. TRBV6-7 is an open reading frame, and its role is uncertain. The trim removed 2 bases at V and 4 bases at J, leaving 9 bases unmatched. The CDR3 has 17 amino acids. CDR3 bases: TGTGCCAGCAGTTACGGGAGCGGGGGGCGCCATTACAATGAGCAGTTCTTC. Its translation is CASSYGSGGRHYNEQFF.

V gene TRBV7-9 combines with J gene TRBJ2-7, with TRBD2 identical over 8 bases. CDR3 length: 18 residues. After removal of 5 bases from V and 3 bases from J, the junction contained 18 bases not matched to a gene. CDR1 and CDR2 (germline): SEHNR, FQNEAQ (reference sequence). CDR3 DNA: TGTGCCAGCAGCCCCGGACGGGGTAGCGGGATTCCCTTCTACGAGCAGTACTTC. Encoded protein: CASSPGRGSGIPFYEQYF.

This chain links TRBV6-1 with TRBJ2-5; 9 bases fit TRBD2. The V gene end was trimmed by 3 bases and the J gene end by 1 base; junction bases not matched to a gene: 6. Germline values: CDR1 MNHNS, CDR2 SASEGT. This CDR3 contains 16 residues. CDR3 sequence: CASSDDRGGAQETQYF. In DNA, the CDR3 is TGTGCCAGCAGTGACGATCGCGGGGGGGCCCAAGAGACCCAGTACTTC.

CDR3 residues: CASSGPGTGNEKLFF. CDR3 DNA: TGTGCCAGCAGCGGCCCCGGGACAGGGAATGAAAAACTGTTTTTT. The rearrangement joins TRBV13 to TRBJ1-4; the match to TRBD1 covers 9 bases. This CDR3 is 15 amino acids long. From germline, CDR1 is PRHDT and CDR2 FYEKMQ (reference sequence). After removal of 5 bases from V and 5 bases from J, the junction contained 6 bases not matched to a gene.

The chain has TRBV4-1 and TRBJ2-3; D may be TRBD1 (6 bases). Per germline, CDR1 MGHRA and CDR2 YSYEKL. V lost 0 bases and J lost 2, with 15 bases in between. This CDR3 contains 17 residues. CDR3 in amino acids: CASSQDTGRGPTDTQYF. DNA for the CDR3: TGCGCCAGCAGCCAAGATACAGGGAGAGGGCCCACAGATACGCAGTATTTT.

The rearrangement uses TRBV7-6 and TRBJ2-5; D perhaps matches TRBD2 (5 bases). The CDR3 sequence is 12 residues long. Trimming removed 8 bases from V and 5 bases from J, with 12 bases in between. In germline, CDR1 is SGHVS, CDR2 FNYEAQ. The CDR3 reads CASAGRLETQYF. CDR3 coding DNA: TGTGCCAGCGCTGGGAGACTTGAGACCCAGTACTTC.

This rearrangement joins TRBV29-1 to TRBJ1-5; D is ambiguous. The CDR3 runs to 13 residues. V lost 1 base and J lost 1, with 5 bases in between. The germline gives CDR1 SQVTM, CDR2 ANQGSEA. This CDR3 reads CSVEVHSNQPQHF. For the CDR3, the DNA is TGCAGCGTTGAAGTACACAGCAATCAGCCCCAGCATTTT. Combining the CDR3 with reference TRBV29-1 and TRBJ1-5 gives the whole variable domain SAVISQKPSRDICQRGTSLTIQCQVDSQVTMMFWYRQQPGQSLTLIATANQGSEATYESGFVIDKFPISRPNLTFSTLTVSNMSPEDSSIYLCSVEVHSNQPQHFGDGTRLSIL.